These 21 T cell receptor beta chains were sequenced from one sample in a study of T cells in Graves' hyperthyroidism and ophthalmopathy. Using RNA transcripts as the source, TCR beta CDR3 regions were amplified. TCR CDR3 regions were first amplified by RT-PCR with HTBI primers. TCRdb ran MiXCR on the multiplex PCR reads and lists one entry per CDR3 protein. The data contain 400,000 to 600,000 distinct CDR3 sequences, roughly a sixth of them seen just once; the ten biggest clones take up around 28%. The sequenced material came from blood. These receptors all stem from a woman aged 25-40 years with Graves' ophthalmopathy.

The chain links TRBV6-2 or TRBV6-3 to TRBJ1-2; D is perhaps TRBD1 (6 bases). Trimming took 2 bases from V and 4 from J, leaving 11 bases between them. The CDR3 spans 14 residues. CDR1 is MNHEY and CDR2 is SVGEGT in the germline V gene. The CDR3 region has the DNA TGTGCCAGCAGTTACCTGGGGGCGGGCTATGGCTACACCTTC. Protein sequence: CASSYLGAGYGYTF.

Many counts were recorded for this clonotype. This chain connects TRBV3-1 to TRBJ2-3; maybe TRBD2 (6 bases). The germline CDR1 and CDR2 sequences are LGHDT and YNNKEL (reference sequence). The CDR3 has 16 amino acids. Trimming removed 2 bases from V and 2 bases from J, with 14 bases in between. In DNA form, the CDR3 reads TGTGCCAGCAGCCAATTTCGGGGGAGGCTCACAGATACGCAGTATTTT. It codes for CASSQFRGRLTDTQYF.

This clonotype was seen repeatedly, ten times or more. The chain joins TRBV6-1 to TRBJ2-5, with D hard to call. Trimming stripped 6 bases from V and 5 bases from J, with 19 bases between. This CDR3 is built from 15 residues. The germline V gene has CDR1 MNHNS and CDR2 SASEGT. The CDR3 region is CASRPEPIGTETQYF. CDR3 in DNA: TGTGCCAGCAGGCCCGAACCTATAGGAACGGAGACCCAGTACTTC.

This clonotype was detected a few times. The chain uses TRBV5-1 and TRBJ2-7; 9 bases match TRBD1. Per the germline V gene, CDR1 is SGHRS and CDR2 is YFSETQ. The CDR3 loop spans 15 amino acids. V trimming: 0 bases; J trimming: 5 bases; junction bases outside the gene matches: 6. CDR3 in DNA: TGCGCCAGCAGCTTGGAGGGACAGGGTAGGGACGAGCAGTACTTC. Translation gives CASSLEGQGRDEQYF.

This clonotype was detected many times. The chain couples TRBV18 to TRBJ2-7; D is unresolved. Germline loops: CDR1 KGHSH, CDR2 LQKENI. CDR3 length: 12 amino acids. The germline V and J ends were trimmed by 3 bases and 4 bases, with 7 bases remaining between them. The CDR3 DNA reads TGTGCCAGCTCACCCGCGGCGTACGAGCAGTACTTC. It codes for CASSPAAYEQYF.

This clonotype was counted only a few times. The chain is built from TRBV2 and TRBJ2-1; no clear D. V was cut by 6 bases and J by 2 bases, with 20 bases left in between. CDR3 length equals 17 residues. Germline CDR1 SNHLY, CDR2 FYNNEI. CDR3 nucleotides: TGTGCCAGCAGCGAGCCTGAACTGTCCTTCGCCTACAATGAGCAGTTCTTC. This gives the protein CASSEPELSFAYNEQFF.

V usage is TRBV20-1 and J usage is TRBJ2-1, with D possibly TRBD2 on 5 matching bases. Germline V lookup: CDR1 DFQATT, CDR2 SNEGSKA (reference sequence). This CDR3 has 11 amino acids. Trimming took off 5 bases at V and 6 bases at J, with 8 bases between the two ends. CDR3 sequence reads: CSAYSGNEQFF. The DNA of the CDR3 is TGCAGTGCTTACAGCGGCAATGAGCAGTTCTTC.

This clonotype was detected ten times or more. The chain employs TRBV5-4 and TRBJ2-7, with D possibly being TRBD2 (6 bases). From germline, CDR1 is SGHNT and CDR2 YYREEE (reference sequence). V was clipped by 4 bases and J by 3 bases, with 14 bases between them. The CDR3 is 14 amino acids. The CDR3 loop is CASSPGGPHYEQYF. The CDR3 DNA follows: TGTGCCAGCAGCCCCGGGGGACCCCACTACGAGCAGTACTTC.

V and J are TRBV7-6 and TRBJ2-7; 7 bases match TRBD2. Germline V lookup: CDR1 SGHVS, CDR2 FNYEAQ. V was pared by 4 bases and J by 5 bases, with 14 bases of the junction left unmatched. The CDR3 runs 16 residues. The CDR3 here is CASSSRPGREWDEQYF. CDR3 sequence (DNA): TGTGCCAGCAGCTCGCGGCCGGGGCGGGAGTGGGACGAGCAGTACTTC.

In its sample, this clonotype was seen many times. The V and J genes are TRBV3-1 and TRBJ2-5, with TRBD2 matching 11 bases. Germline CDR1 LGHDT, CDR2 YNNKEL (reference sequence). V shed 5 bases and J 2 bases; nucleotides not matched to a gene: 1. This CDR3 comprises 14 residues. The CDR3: CASSASGRQETQYF. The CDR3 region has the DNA TGTGCCAGCAGCGCTAGCGGGAGGCAAGAGACCCAGTACTTC.

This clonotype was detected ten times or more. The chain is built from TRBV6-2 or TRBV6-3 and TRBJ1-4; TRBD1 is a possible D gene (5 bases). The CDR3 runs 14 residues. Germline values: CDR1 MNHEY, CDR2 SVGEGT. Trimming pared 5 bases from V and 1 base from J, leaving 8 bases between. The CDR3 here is CASSPRGTNEKLFF. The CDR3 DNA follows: TGTGCCAGCAGTCCGAGGGGAACTAATGAAAAACTGTTTTTT.

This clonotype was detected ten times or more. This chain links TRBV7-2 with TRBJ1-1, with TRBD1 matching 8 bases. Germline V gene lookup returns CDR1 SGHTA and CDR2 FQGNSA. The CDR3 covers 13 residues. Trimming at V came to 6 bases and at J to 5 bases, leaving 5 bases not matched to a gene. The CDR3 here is CASRQQGGTEAFF. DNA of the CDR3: TGTGCCAGCAGACAACAGGGGGGGACTGAAGCTTTCTTT. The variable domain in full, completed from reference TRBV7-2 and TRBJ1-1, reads GAGVSQSPSNKVTEKGKDVELRCDPISGHTALYWYRQSLGQGLEFLIYFQGNSAPDKSGLPSDRFSAERTGGSVSTLTIQRTQQEDSAVYLCASRQQGGTEAFFGQGTRLTVV.

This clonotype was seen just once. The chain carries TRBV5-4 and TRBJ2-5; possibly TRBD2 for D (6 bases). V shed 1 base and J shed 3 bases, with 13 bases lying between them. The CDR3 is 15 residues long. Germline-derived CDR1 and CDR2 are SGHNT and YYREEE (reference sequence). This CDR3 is CASSLPGAVKETQYF. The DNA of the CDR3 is TGTGCCAGCAGCTTGCCGGGAGCTGTAAAAGAGACCCAGTACTTC. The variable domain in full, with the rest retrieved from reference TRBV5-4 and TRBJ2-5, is ETGVTQSPTHLIKTRGQQVTLRCSSQSGHNTVSWYQQALGQGPQFIFQYYREEENGRGNFPPRFSGLQFPNYSSELNVNALELDDSALYLCASSLPGAVKETQYFGPGTRLLVL.

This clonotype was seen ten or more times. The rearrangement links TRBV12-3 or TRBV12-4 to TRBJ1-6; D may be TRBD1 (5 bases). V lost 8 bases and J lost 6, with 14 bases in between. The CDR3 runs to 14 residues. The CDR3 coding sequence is TGTGCCAGCGGGGGGACGGCGGGTAATTCACCCCTCCACTTT. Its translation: CASGGTAGNSPLHF.

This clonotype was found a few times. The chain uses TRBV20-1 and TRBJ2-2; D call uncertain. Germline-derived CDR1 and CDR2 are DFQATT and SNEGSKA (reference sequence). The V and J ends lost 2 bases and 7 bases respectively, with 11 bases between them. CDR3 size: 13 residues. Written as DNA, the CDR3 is TGCAGTGCTAGAATGGGGTTCGGCGGGGAGCTGTTTTTT. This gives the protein CSARMGFGGELFF.

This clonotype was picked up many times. The CDR3 reads CASSRTGGFAEAFF. The DNA of the CDR3 is TGTGCCAGCAGCCGGACAGGGGGCTTCGCTGAAGCTTTCTTT. V gene TRBV5-8 combines with J gene TRBJ1-1; 11 bases match TRBD1. J lost 6 bases, V lost 4 bases, and 5 bases had no gene match. CDR1 is SGHTS and CDR2 is YDEGEE in the germline V gene. The CDR3 spans 14 residues.

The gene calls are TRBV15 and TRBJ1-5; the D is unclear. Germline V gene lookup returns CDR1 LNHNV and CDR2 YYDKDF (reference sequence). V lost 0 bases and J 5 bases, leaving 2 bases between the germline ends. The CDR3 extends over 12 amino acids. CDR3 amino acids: CATSRDDQPQHF. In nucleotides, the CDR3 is TGTGCCACCAGCAGAGACGATCAGCCCCAGCATTTT. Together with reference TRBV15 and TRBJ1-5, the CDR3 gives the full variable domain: DAMVIQNPRYQVTQFGKPVTLSCSQTLNHNVMYWYQQKSSQAPKLLFHYYDKDFNNEADTPDNFQSRRPNTSFCFLDIRSPGLGDTAMYLCATSRDDQPQHFGDGTRLSIL.

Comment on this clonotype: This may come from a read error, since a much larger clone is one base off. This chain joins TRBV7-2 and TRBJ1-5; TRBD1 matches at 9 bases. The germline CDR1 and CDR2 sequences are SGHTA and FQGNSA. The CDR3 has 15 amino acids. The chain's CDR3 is CASSLAGTGRQPEHF. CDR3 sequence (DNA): TGTGCCAGCAGCTTAGCAGGGACAGGGAGGCAGCCCGAGCATTTT.

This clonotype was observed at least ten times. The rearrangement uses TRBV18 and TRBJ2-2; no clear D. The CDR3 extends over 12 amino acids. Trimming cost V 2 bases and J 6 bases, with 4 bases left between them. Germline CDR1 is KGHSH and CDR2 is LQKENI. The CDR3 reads CASSPYPGELFF. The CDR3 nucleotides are TGTGCCAGCTCACCATATCCCGGGGAGCTGTTTTTT.

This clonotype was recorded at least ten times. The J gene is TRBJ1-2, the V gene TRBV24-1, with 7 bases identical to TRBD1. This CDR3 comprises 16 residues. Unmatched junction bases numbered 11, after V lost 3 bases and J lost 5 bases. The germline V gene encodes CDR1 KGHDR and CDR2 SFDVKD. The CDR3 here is CATSDGWTGTSYGYTF. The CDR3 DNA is TGTGCCACCAGTGATGGATGGACAGGAACCTCATATGGCTACACCTTC.

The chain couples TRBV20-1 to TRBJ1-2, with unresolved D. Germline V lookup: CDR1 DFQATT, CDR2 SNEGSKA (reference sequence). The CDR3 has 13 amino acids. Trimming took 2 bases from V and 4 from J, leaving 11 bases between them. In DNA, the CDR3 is TGCAGTGCTAGATCCTTTGGGCTCTATGGCTACACCTTC. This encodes CSARSFGLYGYTF.